This T cell receptor (beta chain) came from a study of T-cell memory formation after mild COVID-19. Study-wide results and limits: Among contracting clones, CD4+ were mainly CM/EM and CD8+ enriched in EMRA.

There are 11 residues in the CDR3. V gave up 8 bases and J gave up 5 bases, with 11 bases separating them. Germline values: CDR1 DFQATT, CDR2 SNEGSKA (reference sequence). TCRdb used MiXCR to reprocess the 5' RACE reads, holding one entry per CDR3 protein. The sample includes 450,000 or so distinct CDR3 sequences, 15% to 25% of them seen just once. This clonotype has a handful of counts. Antigen specificity is unknown. The TCR was taken from an adult woman who had mild COVID-19 (a few samples of this study predate the infection). Cell type and time point are not known. The chain recombines TRBV20-1 with TRBJ2-3; tentative D call: TRBD2 (5 bases). Sequencing used PBMCs or a T cell subset sorted from them (not recorded which). This CDR3 is CSPRAGDTQYF. The CDR3 DNA sequence: TGCAGTCCCCGGGCGGGAGATACGCAGTATTTT.